The rows below give T cell receptor beta chains drawn from one sample of a study of T cells in Graves' hyperthyroidism and ophthalmopathy. TCRdb re-analysed the multiplex PCR reads in MiXCR, keeping a single row per CDR3 protein. The table shows roughly 800,000 distinct CDR3 sequences, with 35% to 45% occurring only once. Sequenced: blood. All receptors derive from a man aged 18 to 30 with Graves' hyperthyroidism. The CDR3 runs from the conserved cysteine through the conserved F or W. The D gene is left open where the match is weak. The listing skips clone size in some rows; elsewhere it reads once, few, many or a size class.

j_call: TRBJ1-1
v_call: TRBV10-3
cdr3_length: 13
clone_size: .
d_call: .
cdr3_nt: TGTGCAATCACCCGGAGCGGGGGCACTGAAGCTTTCTTT
cdr3_aa: CAITRSGGTEAFF

j_call: TRBJ2-7
v_call: TRBV2
cdr3_length: 18
clone_size: .
d_call: TRBD1
cdr3_nt: TGTGCCAGCAGTGAAGCTGCTTTTGGGCAGGGGGACTCCTACGAGCAGTACTTC
cdr3_aa: CASSEAAFGQGDSYEQYF

j_call: TRBJ1-5
v_call: TRBV7-2
cdr3_length: 16
clone_size: few
d_call: TRBD1
cdr3_nt: TGTGCCAGCAGCAACGAAGGAGGGACAGGGAATCAGCCCCAGCATTTT
cdr3_aa: CASSNEGGTGNQPQHF

j_call: TRBJ1-3
v_call: TRBV12-3/TRBV12-4
cdr3_length: 15
clone_size: few
d_call: .
cdr3_nt: TGTGCCAGCAGCCCCGACGGAGGCTCTGGAAACACCATATATTTT
cdr3_aa: CASSPDGGSGNTIYF

j_call: TRBJ1-1
v_call: TRBV7-2
cdr3_length: 14
clone_size: few
d_call: .
cdr3_nt: TGTGCCAGCAGCTTAATCGAGATCCCGTATGAAGCTTTCTTT
cdr3_aa: CASSLIEIPYEAFF

j_call: TRBJ1-5
v_call: TRBV7-2
cdr3_length: 16
clone_size: few
d_call: .
cdr3_nt: TGTGCCAGCAGCTTGTCGGTTCGACAGAACTATCAGCCCCAGCATTTT
cdr3_aa: CASSLSVRQNYQPQHF

j_call: TRBJ1-1
v_call: TRBV25-1
cdr3_length: 16
clone_size: many
d_call: .
cdr3_nt: TGTGCCAGCAGTGACGGGGGGCGGGGGATGAACACTGAAGCTTTCTTT
cdr3_aa: CASSDGGRGMNTEAFF

j_call: TRBJ2-7
v_call: TRBV20-1
cdr3_length: 15
clone_size: few
d_call: TRBD2
cdr3_nt: TGCAGTGCTAATGGGCTAGCGGGACGAACCTACGAGCAGTACTTC
cdr3_aa: CSANGLAGRTYEQYF

j_call: TRBJ1-2
v_call: TRBV25-1
cdr3_length: 14
clone_size: .
d_call: .
cdr3_nt: TGTGCCAGCAGTGAAATAAGCCAGCGGGATGGCTACACCTTC
cdr3_aa: CASSEISQRDGYTF

j_call: TRBJ1-1
v_call: TRBV7-2
cdr3_length: 16
clone_size: many
d_call: TRBD1
cdr3_nt: TGTGCCAGCAGCCTACCGGACAGGGCCATGAACACTGAAGCTTTCTTT
cdr3_aa: CASSLPDRAMNTEAFF

j_call: TRBJ2-7
v_call: TRBV5-1
cdr3_length: 13
clone_size: .
d_call: .
cdr3_nt: TGCGCCAGCAGCTTTGAGGACCCCCTCAGCCAGTACTTC
cdr3_aa: CASSFEDPLSQYF

j_call: TRBJ2-7
v_call: TRBV12-3/TRBV12-4
cdr3_length: 14
clone_size: .
d_call: .
cdr3_nt: TGTGCCAGCACTACCTTTAGAGGGGCGACGTCGCAGTACTTC
cdr3_aa: CASTTFRGATSQYF

j_call: TRBJ1-2
v_call: TRBV7-9
cdr3_length: 10
clone_size: many
d_call: .
cdr3_nt: TGTGCCAGCAGCTCCAGGGCCATCACCTTC
cdr3_aa: CASSSRAITF

j_call: TRBJ2-7
v_call: TRBV9
cdr3_length: 15
clone_size: .
d_call: TRBD2
cdr3_nt: TGTGCCAGCAGCGTATTAGAGGGGAGGGGATACGAGCAGTACTTC
cdr3_aa: CASSVLEGRGYEQYF

j_call: TRBJ1-4
v_call: TRBV2
cdr3_length: 14
clone_size: many
d_call: TRBD1
cdr3_nt: TGTGCCAGCAGTGGAGGGACAGAACTTGAAAAACTGTTTTTT
cdr3_aa: CASSGGTELEKLFF

j_call: TRBJ2-5
v_call: TRBV14
cdr3_length: 16
clone_size: .
d_call: TRBD2
cdr3_nt: TGTGCCAGCAGCCAGGGGGGACTAGCGGATCAAGAGACCCAGTACTTC
cdr3_aa: CASSQGGLADQETQYF

j_call: TRBJ2-7
v_call: TRBV19
cdr3_length: 15
clone_size: .
d_call: .
cdr3_nt: TGTGCCAGTAGTATAATCCAGGGGCCTGCCTACGAGCAGTACTTC
cdr3_aa: CASSIIQGPAYEQYF

j_call: TRBJ2-7
v_call: TRBV20-1
cdr3_length: 14
clone_size: many
d_call: .
cdr3_nt: TGCAGTGCTTCGGGTACCGAGACGGCCTACGAGCAGTACTTC
cdr3_aa: CSASGTETAYEQYF

j_call: TRBJ1-4
v_call: TRBV6-1
cdr3_length: 15
clone_size: .
d_call: .
cdr3_nt: TGTGCCAGCAGTGAAGCGCGGATAGAAAATGAAAAACTGTTTTTT
cdr3_aa: CASSEARIENEKLFF

j_call: TRBJ1-2
v_call: TRBV19
cdr3_length: 12
clone_size: many
d_call: .
cdr3_nt: TGTGCCAGTAAAGGGACGGCCTATGGCTACACCTTC
cdr3_aa: CASKGTAYGYTF

j_call: TRBJ2-5
v_call: TRBV13
cdr3_length: 17
clone_size: .
d_call: TRBD2
cdr3_nt: TGTGCCAGCAGCACGGGCTCGGCGGGAGGGCCGGGGGAGACCCAGTACTTC
cdr3_aa: CASSTGSAGGPGETQYF